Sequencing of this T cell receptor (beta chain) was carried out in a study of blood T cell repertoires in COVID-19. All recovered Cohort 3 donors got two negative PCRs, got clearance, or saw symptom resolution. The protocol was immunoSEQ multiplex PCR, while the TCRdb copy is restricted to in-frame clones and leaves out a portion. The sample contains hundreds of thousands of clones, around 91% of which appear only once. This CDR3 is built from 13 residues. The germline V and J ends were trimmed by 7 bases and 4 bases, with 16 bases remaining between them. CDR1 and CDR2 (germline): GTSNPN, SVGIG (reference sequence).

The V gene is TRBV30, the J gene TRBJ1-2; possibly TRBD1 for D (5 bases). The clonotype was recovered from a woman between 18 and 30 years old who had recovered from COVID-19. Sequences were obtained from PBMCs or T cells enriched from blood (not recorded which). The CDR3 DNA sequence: TGTGCCTTTCATCCTGGGGGACTCTATGGCTACACCTTC. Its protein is CAFHPGGLYGYTF.